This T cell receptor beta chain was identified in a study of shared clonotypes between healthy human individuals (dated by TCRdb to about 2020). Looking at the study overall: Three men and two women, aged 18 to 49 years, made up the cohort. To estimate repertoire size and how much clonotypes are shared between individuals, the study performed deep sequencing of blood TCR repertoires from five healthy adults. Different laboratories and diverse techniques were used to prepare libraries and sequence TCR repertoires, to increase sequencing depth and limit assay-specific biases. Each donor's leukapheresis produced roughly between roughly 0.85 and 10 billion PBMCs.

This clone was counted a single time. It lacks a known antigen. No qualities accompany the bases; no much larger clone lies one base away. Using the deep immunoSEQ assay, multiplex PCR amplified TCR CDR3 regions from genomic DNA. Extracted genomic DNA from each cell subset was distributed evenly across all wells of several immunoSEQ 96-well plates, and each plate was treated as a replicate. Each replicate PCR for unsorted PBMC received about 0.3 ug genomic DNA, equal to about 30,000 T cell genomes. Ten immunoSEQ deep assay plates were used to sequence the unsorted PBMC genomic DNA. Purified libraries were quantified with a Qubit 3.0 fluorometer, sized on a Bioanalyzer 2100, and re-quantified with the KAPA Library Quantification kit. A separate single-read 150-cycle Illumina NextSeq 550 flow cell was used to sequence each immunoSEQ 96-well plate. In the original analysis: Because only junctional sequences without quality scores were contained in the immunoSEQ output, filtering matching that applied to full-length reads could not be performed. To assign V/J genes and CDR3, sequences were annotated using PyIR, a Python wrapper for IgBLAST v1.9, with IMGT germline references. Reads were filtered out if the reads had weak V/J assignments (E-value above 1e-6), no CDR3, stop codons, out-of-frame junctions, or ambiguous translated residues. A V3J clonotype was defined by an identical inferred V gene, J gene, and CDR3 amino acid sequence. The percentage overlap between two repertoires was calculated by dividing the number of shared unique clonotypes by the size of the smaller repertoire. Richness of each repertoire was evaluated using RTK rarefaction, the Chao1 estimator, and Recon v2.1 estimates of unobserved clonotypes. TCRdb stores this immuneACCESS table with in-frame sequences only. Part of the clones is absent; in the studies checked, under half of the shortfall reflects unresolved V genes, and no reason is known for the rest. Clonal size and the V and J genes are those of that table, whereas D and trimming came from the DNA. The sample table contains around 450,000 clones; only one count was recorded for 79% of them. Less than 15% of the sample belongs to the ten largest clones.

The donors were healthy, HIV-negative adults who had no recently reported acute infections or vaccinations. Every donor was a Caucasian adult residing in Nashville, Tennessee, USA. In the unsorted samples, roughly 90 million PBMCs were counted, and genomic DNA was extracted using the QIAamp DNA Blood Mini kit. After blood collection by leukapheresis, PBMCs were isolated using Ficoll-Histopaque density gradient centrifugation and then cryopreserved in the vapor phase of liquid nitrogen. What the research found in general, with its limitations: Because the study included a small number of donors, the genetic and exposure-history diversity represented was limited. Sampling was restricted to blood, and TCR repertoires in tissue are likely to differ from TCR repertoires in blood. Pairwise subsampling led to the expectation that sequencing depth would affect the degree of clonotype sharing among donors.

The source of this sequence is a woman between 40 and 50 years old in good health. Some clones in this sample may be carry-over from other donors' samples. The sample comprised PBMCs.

The bases are TGTGCCAGCAGTTTTGTGATGGACAGCAACACCGGGGAGCTGTTTTTT. The translation is CASSFVMDSNTGELFF. The sequence joins TRBV28 to TRBJ2-2; the D gene is perhaps TRBD1, from 6 matching bases. The CDR3 sequence holds 16 residues, the cysteine and phenylalanine included. The read is trimmed to its CDR3 DNA, 48 bases read in frame from base 1. The germline V gene provides CDR1 MDHEN and CDR2 SYDVKM. V loses 3 bases, J loses 2 bases, and the germline ends lie 13 bases apart.